This TCR beta chain was recorded in a study of control samples from healthy donors and cancer patients. Here immunoSEQ multiplex PCR was the method, and the copy in TCRdb shows in-frame clones only, minus some. Of nearly 55,000 clones detected, 95% to 96% appear once; the ten largest clones hold around 1.9%. Germline CDR1 and CDR2: MNHEY and SVGAGI. This CDR3 spans 14 amino acids. Trimming pared 0 bases from V and 6 bases from J, leaving 12 bases between. The chain is built from TRBV6-5 and TRBJ2-7, with D perhaps matching TRBD1 (6 bases). The sequenced sample consisted of blood. This clonotype was obtained from a woman aged 25-40 years in good health. CDR3 coding DNA: TGTGCCAGCAGTTACTCGGTGGGGGCTAGCGAGCAGTACTTC. This gives the protein CASSYSVGASEQYF.